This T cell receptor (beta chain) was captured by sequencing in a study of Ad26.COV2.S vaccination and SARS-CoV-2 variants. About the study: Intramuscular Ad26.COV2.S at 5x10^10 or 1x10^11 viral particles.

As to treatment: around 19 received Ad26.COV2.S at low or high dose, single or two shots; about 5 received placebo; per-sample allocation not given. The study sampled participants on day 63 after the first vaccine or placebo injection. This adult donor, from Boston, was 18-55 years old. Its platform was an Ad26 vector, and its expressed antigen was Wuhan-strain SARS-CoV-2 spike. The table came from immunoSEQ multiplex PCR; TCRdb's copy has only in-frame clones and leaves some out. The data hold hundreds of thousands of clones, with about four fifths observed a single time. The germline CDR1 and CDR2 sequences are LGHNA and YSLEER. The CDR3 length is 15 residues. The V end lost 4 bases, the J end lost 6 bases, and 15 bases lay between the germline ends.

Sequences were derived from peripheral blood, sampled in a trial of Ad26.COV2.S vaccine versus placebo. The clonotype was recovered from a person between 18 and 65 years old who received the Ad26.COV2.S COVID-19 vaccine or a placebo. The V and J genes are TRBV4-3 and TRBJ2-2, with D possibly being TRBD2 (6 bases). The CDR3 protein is CASSPSPAGSGELFF. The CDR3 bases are TGCGCCAGCAGCCCCTCCCCGGCGGGATCCGGGGAGCTGTTTTTT.